This TCR beta chain was identified during a study of human T cells and chemical hapten exposure. This clonotype occurred a few times. Noted time point: pre-sensitization, week 0. Treatment indicated: therapeutic diphenylcyclopropenone sensitization with weekly scalp DPC. People who gave samples had alopecia, were 18 to 70 years old, and were suitable for DPC. CDR1 is LGHNA, CDR2 YSLEER, per germline. Trimming left V 0 bases short and J 7 bases short, with 13 bases between. The CDR3 loop spans 14 amino acids. In TCRdb, the RACE reads were re-called with MiXCR into one record per CDR3 protein. The sample includes approximately 320,000 distinct CDR3 sequences, over 5% of them seen just once.

The clonotype comes from a woman between 18 and 29 years old with alopecia areata. Some clones in this sample may be carry-over from other donors' samples. The chain joins TRBV4-3 to TRBJ2-7, with D unresolved. The starting material was whole blood, obtained in connection with sensitization to the hapten diphenylcyclopropenone (DPC). The CDR3: CASSQDGGLGEQYF. CDR3 bases: TGCGCCAGCAGCCAAGACGGTGGTTTGGGTGAGCAGTACTTC.